This is a list of T cell receptor beta chains from one sample in a study of beta chain features in type 1 diabetes. Some clones are missing from TCRdb's copy, which holds only in-frame ones; the method was immunoSEQ multiplex PCR. Of about 350,000 clones in the sample, about 18% were seen once. Sequencing was done on a sample of naive CD4+ T cells from blood. The source is a woman younger than 30 in good health. Both conserved end residues are part of each CDR3.

V gene: TRBV29-1
CDR3 protein: CSVVTRNTEAFF

V gene: TRBV7-8
CDR3 protein: CASRGGRYDQPQHF

V gene: TRBV5-1
CDR3 protein: CASSLSLDEQYF

V gene: TRBV11-2
CDR3 protein: CASSRLAGDVTDTQYF

V gene: TRBV18
CDR3 protein: CASAGGLDYEQFF

V gene: TRBV18
CDR3 protein: CASSPTSDEQFF

V gene: TRBV9
CDR3 protein: CASSQSLASEAETQYF

V gene: TRBV28
CDR3 protein: CASTAAGLWADTQYF

V gene: TRBV5-6
CDR3 protein: CASSPWTGRYGYTF

V gene: TRBV11-3
CDR3 protein: CASSLDRETQYF

V gene: TRBV4-1
CDR3 protein: CASSQDGRSTYHF

V gene: TRBV30
CDR3 protein: CAWSVLEQFF

V gene: TRBV5-4
CDR3 protein: CASSSGGTGSYNEQFF

V gene: TRBV9
CDR3 protein: CASSVTTSGRGTDTQYF

V gene: TRBV29-1
CDR3 protein: CSVVGPPGSTEAFF

V gene: TRBV5-1
CDR3 protein: CASSLAAGYQETQYF

V gene: TRBV9
CDR3 protein: CASLKRGKETQYF

V gene: TRBV4-1
CDR3 protein: CASSLHRTGPYEQYF

V gene: TRBV9
CDR3 protein: CASSLGGQGTYYTF

V gene: TRBV19
CDR3 protein: CASKASGKETQYF

V gene: TRBV2
CDR3 protein: CASKRDMNTEAFF

V gene: TRBV29-1
CDR3 protein: CSVEKQGNTGELFF

V gene: TRBV4-2
CDR3 protein: CASSQEEPSGGLGDTQYF

V gene: TRBV10-3
CDR3 protein: CAISRDNEQFF

V gene: TRBV5-1
CDR3 protein: CASTLGGPNTEAFF

V gene: TRBV5-6
CDR3 protein: CASRPSPGTGELFF

V gene: TRBV6-5
CDR3 protein: CASSRVLGQPQHF

V gene: TRBV5-6
CDR3 protein: CASSWGQGNTEAFF

V gene: TRBV2
CDR3 protein: CASSEGASGNTIYF

V gene: TRBV29-1
CDR3 protein: CSAGQGIGRYEQYF

V gene: TRBV7-3
CDR3 protein: CASSLRQGELDTQYF